The following is a TCR beta chain sequence with its context. Its antigen is unknown. The data are from a study of T-cell reconstitution after alpha-beta-depleted transplantation in children. Points from the study as a whole: High day-60 TCRbeta diversity in some patients came from surviving recipient T cells and thymic progenitors. T-cell counts and diversity at one year following transplant were attributed mainly to newly produced T cells. Several hundred expanded graft clones reportedly supplied alpha-beta T cells about two months after transplant.

Unique molecular identifiers tagged the TCRbeta library. TCRdb recomputed calls from the PCR reads with MiXCR, one row per CDR3 protein. The table includes approximately 80,000 distinct CDR3 sequences, roughly 13% detected once. The germline V gene has CDR1 LNHNV and CDR2 YYDKDF (reference sequence). V lost 0 bases to trimming and J lost 2 bases, with 12 bases between them. The CDR3 length is 16 residues. The chain uses TRBV15 and TRBJ2-3; D gene unclear. The TCR sequence derives from a male patient aged 2-15 years who had a stem cell transplant for acute lymphoblastic leukemia, so the T cells may come from the graft donor. The sequencing here drew on PBMCs, mostly from graft donor cells, taken 180 days after TCRalphabeta/CD19-depleted stem cell transplant. This CDR3 reads CATSRDEEPSTDTQYF. Here the CDR3 DNA reads TGTGCCACCAGCAGAGATGAAGAGCCCTCCACAGATACGCAGTATTTT. The full variable domain, completed using reference TRBV15 and TRBJ2-3, is DAMVIQNPRYQVTQFGKPVTLSCSQTLNHNVMYWYQQKSSQAPKLLFHYYDKDFNNEADTPDNFQSRRPNTSFCFLDIRSPGLGDTAMYLCATSRDEEPSTDTQYFGPGTRLTVL.